This TCR beta chain came from a study of blood T cell repertoires in COVID-19. Study background: Acute and convalescent COVID-19 samples came from the United States, Italy and Spain. PBMCs, B-cell-depleted T cells, or T cells were the source of the cDNA or gDNA that made up the material.

Original processing notes: Estimation of nucleated cell counts relied on the amplification of reference gene primers. Sequencing was performed with immunoSEQ multiplex PCR; in TCRdb, only in-frame clones are kept and a portion is missing. From that table come the V and J calls and clone size; the DNA was used to work out D and trimming. The sample has about 94,000 clones; 74% are singletons. Seattle-derived patients entered the study during active infection and were followed longitudinally. V shed 4 bases, J shed 7 bases, and the junction held 20 bases outside the gene matches. The germline V gene encodes CDR1 SGHKS and CDR2 YYEKEE (reference sequence). This CDR3 is 17 amino acids long.

Sequenced input: peripheral blood. This sequence originates from a man in his 70s with COVID-19, enrolled during active disease. The gene calls are TRBV5-5 and TRBJ2-7, with 7 bases matching TRBD1. The CDR3 DNA reads as TGTGCCAGCAGCCCCCCTCCCCGACAGGGTTTTTTATGGGAGCAGTACTTC. Protein product: CASSPPPRQGFLWEQYF.